The source of this T cell receptor beta chain is a study of blood T cell repertoires in COVID-19. As for the study in general: T cells, B-cell-depleted T cells, or PBMCs provided the cDNA or gDNA that served as material.

This clone showed up just a few times. Trimming removed 0 bases at V and 4 bases at J, with 21 bases between. Germline CDR1 reads MNHEY; CDR2 reads SMNVEV (reference sequence). The CDR3 contains 18 residues. Profiled with immunoSEQ multiplex PCR; TCRdb holds only in-frame clones, not every one. The sample holds tens of thousands of clones, roughly 80% seen once. The chain couples TRBV27 to TRBJ1-2; D not certain. Sequenced input: peripheral blood. The TCR comes from a woman aged 55-70 years with acute or convalescent COVID-19. The CDR3 loop reads CASSLSGGGLKGSYGYTF. The CDR3 coding sequence is TGTGCCAGCAGTTTATCGGGAGGAGGGTTAAAGGGAAGCTATGGCTACACCTTC.